The rows below give T cell receptor beta chains drawn from one sample of a study of T cell responses to AZD1222 COVID-19 vaccine. Sequencing was performed with immunoSEQ multiplex PCR; in TCRdb, only in-frame clones are kept and a portion is missing. Here the sample spans 130,000 or so clones, around 90% being singletons. The sequencing here drew on peripheral blood, taken 28 days after the second AZD1222 dose. These TCRs come from an adult who received the AZD1222 COVID-19 vaccine. The conserved cysteine and the conserved F or W are not part of the CDR3 here.

V: TRBV5-1
J: TRBJ1-1
CDR3: ASSLLGGEVAF

V: TRBV30
J: TRBJ1-5
CDR3: AWTPTGGNQPQH

V: TRBV6-6
J: TRBJ1-2
CDR3: ASSYSTGDFQGYT

V: TRBV7-6
J: TRBJ1-6
CDR3: ASSPTRGSDSPLH

V: TRBV28
J: TRBJ1-2
CDR3: ASTPSGTGPSYGYT

V: TRBV29-1
J: TRBJ2-3
CDR3: SVWDRASTDTQY

V: TRBV19
J: TRBJ2-1
CDR3: ASSIGQPIYNEQF

V: TRBV18
J: TRBJ2-7
CDR3: ASSPSGRPSYEQY

V: TRBV9
J: TRBJ2-1
CDR3: ASSVGASGRAMNEQF

V: TRBV3-1/TRBV3-2
J: TRBJ2-5
CDR3: ASSRIGGAETQY

V: TRBV5-1
J: TRBJ2-1
CDR3: ASSIASASIYNEQF

V: TRBV21-1
J: TRBJ2-2
CDR3: ARARVENTGELF

V: TRBV12-5
J: TRBJ2-5
CDR3: ASGLVGGGTQY

V: TRBV5-1
J: TRBJ1-3
CDR3: ASSLRGENTIY

V: TRBV6-2/TRBV6-3
J: TRBJ1-6
CDR3: ASSSIINSPLH

V: TRBV5-1
J: TRBJ1-4
CDR3: ASSPESNEKLF

V: TRBV18
J: TRBJ2-3
CDR3: ASSVSGLRTDTQY

V: TRBV18
J: TRBJ1-4
CDR3: ASSPIRDTNEKLF

V: TRBV5-6
J: TRBJ1-3
CDR3: ASSLGRGTIY

V: TRBV4-1
J: TRBJ1-1
CDR3: ASSFRQGTNTEAF

V: TRBV28
J: TRBJ1-2
CDR3: ASSYAAPVGGYT

V: TRBV10-3
J: TRBJ2-3
CDR3: AISETSGRDPDTQY

V: TRBV6-5
J: TRBJ1-1
CDR3: ASRGRVGTEAF

V: TRBV6-5
J: TRBJ2-5
CDR3: ATARDIMGEETQY

V: TRBV10-3
J: TRBJ1-3
CDR3: AIRGTGAGNTKY

V: TRBV7-2
J: TRBJ1-2
CDR3: ASSLEAGGLSGGYT

V: TRBV6-1
J: TRBJ2-7
CDR3: ASSDQGLRSYEQY

V: TRBV5-6
J: TRBJ2-7
CDR3: ASSLELAYEQY

V: TRBV24-1
J: TRBJ1-1
CDR3: ATRQGADTEAF

V: TRBV9
J: TRBJ1-6
CDR3: ASSDRTANSPLH

V: TRBV27
J: TRBJ1-6
CDR3: ASSFSRARGNSPLH

V: TRBV27
J: TRBJ1-1
CDR3: ASSLYPYPGLNTEAF

V: TRBV7-7
J: TRBJ2-3
CDR3: ASSTSLWSGRTPDTQY

V: TRBV7-9
J: TRBJ2-3
CDR3: ASSDYRGRVADTQY

V: TRBV12-3/TRBV12-4
J: TRBJ1-1
CDR3: ASSEDRSTEAF

V: TRBV28
J: TRBJ1-2
CDR3: ASSLGVLGYT

V: TRBV3-1/TRBV3-2
J: TRBJ2-1
CDR3: ASSHGWSSYNEQF

V: TRBV10-3
J: TRBJ2-3
CDR3: AISESTSRNTQY

V: TRBV3-1/TRBV3-2
J: TRBJ2-7
CDR3: ASSPGRFEQY

V: TRBV28
J: TRBJ1-5
CDR3: ASSLIGQGGNQPQH

V: TRBV7-9
J: TRBJ2-3
CDR3: ASTPYIATAGDTQY

V: TRBV28
J: TRBJ1-5
CDR3: ASSLLSVSQDRSNQPQH

V: TRBV10-3
J: TRBJ2-7
CDR3: AISVDRAGYEQY

V: TRBV27
J: TRBJ2-7
CDR3: ASAFDRKTYEQY

V: TRBV7-9
J: TRBJ2-1
CDR3: ASSLGLAAGEQF

V: TRBV15
J: TRBJ2-3
CDR3: ATSRELAGSTDTQY

V: TRBV5-8
J: TRBJ2-2
CDR3: ASSPTVKASARELF

V: TRBV4-1
J: TRBJ2-7
CDR3: ASSQDVSTGFDEQY

V: TRBV7-3
J: TRBJ2-2
CDR3: ASGTSNRQHGELF